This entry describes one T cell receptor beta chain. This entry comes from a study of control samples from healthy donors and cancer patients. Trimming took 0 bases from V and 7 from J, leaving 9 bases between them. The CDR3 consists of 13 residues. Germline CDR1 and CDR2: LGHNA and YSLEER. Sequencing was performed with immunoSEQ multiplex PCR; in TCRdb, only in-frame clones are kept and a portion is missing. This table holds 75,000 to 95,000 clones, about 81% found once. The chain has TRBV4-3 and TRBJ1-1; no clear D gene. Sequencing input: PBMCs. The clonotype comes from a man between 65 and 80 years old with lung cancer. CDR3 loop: CASSQDRDFEAFF. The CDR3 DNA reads TGCGCCAGCAGCCAAGATAGGGATTTTGAAGCTTTCTTT.